This TCR beta chain was recorded in a study of blood T cells in healthy people across ages. General observations from the study: Per-million-T-cell TCR beta diversity fell roughly linearly with age. More naive CD4+ cells and higher diversity marked long-lived donors relative to aged donors.

In regard to this clonotype: The antigen is unknown.

The germline CDR1 and CDR2 sequences are SGHRS and YFSETQ. V shed 4 bases and J shed 1 base, with 11 bases lying between them. This CDR3 region has 14 residues. The second PCR ran roughly 7 to 12 cycles with a sample-barcoded 5' primer and J-beta primers. Each CDR3 protein is one row after TCRdb ran MiXCR on the 5' RACE reads. The sample carries roughly 2 million distinct CDR3 sequences, roughly 52% recorded once. Every participating donor contributed around 9.5 milliliters of peripheral blood through a draw. This TCR was recovered from a woman between 40 and 55 years old in good health. This chain connects TRBV5-1 to TRBJ2-5, with D hard to call. The material sequenced was blood. The CDR3 protein is CASSVQALQETQYF. CDR3 DNA sequence: TGCGCCAGCAGCGTCCAGGCGCTCCAAGAGACCCAGTACTTC.